The 22 T cell receptor beta chains below come from one sample, sequenced in a study of siplizumab effects on memory and regulatory T cells (dated by TCRdb to the late 2010s). The library relied on the immunoSEQ multiplex PCR assay. Sourced from immuneACCESS, this table was stored by TCRdb with only in-frame sequences that have V and J called. A share of the clones is absent; for the studies checked, an unresolved V gene accounts for under half, and the remainder has no known explanation. For this sample there are more than 85,000 clones; roughly nine tenths appear just once. The ten largest clones capture 0.75% of the sample. The sample taken for sequencing was Tregs sorted from blood. These receptor sequences come from a human donor in good health.

This chain links TRBV2 with TRBJ2-7; a possible D gene is TRBD2 (5 bases). The ends were cut back, 3 bases at V and 6 bases at J, with 15 bases in the middle. The CDR3 is 14 residues long. Per germline, CDR1 SNHLY and CDR2 FYNNEI. The CDR3 region is CASSELRGIGEQYF. The CDR3 DNA reads as TGTGCCAGCAGTGAGTTACGGGGTATTGGCGAGCAGTACTTC. Filled out from reference TRBV2 and TRBJ2-7, the complete variable domain reads EPEVTQTPSHQVTQMGQEVILRCVPISNHLYFYWYRQILGQKVEFLVSFYNNEISEKSEIFDDQFSVERPDGSNFTLKIRSTKLEDSAMYFCASSELRGIGEQYFGPGTRLTVT.

The rearrangement joins TRBV6-1 to TRBJ1-2; the D gene is possibly TRBD1 (6 bases). The CDR3 totals 14 residues. V was pared by 6 bases and J by 4 bases, with 15 bases between. The germline V gene has CDR1 MNHNS and CDR2 SASEGT. CDR3 DNA sequence: TGTGCCAGCAGCAGACAGACGGGGGCCTATGGCTACACCTTC. Encoded protein: CASSRQTGAYGYTF.

The chain combines TRBV13 with TRBJ1-1; the D gene is possibly TRBD1 (5 bases). Trimming left V 1 base short and J 0 bases short, with 9 bases between. The CDR3 extends over 15 amino acids. The germline V gene encodes CDR1 PRHDT and CDR2 FYEKMQ (reference sequence). The DNA of the CDR3 is TGTGCCAGCAGCTTAGTCCAGGGAATGAACACTGAAGCTTTCTTT. Translating it yields CASSLVQGMNTEAFF.

The rearrangement links TRBV5-6 to TRBJ1-1; the D gene is possibly TRBD1 (5 bases). This CDR3 comprises 14 residues. CDR1 SGHDT and CDR2 YYEEEE come from the germline V gene. The V and J ends lost 2 bases and 7 bases respectively, with 15 bases between them. CDR3 sequence reads: CASSLGVSRLEAFF. The CDR3 bases are TGTGCCAGCAGCTTAGGGGTTTCTCGTCTTGAAGCTTTCTTT.

The chain has TRBV7-8 and TRBJ2-5; the match to TRBD2 covers 13 bases. The V and J ends lost 5 bases and 4 bases, in that order; junction bases with no gene match: 7. Germline V gene sequence: CDR1 SGHVS, CDR2 FQNEAQ. CDR3 length equals 16 residues. The CDR3 sequence is CASSATSGGPGETQYF. In DNA form, the CDR3 reads TGTGCCAGCAGCGCGACTAGCGGGGGGCCGGGAGAGACCCAGTACTTC.

The J gene is TRBJ1-6, the V gene TRBV6-5; the D is unclear. CDR1 is MNHEY and CDR2 is SVGAGI in the germline V gene. CDR3 length: 14 residues. Trimming left V 7 bases short and J 0 bases short, with 7 bases between. Here the CDR3 reads CASTGGSYNSPLHF. For the CDR3, the DNA is TGTGCCAGCACAGGAGGCTCCTATAATTCACCCCTCCACTTT.

DNA of the CDR3: TGTGCCATCAGATCGGGACAGGGCTATGGCTACACCTTC. This translates into CAIRSGQGYGYTF. The chain has TRBV10-3 and TRBJ1-2; 9 bases agree with TRBD1. This CDR3 has 13 amino acids. CDR1 is ENHRY and CDR2 is SYGVKD in the germline V gene. The V gene end was trimmed by 6 bases and the J gene end by 4 bases; junction bases not matched to a gene: 3.

The rearrangement uses TRBV18 and TRBJ1-5, with D maybe TRBD1 (6 bases). V was shortened by 8 bases and J by 1 base, with 12 bases between the two germline ends. The CDR3 totals 14 residues. Per the germline V gene, CDR1 is KGHSH and CDR2 is LQKENI. This chain's CDR3 is CASAAGGSNQPQHF. In DNA, the CDR3 is TGTGCCAGCGCCGCCGGGGGCAGCAATCAGCCCCAGCATTTT.

This chain uses TRBV2 with TRBJ1-2, with TRBD1 matching over 11 bases. CDR3 size: 17 residues. With 5 bases clipped from V and 2 bases from J, the junction kept 10 bases outside the gene matches. Germline assignment: CDR1 SNHLY and CDR2 FYNNEI. Written as DNA, the CDR3 is TGTGCCAGCAGTACGAGGAGAGGGACAGGGGGAAACTATGGCTACACCTTC. Amino acids: CASSTRRGTGGNYGYTF.

The J gene is TRBJ2-2, the V gene TRBV11-2; TRBD2 matches at 13 bases. The junction had 5 bases not matched to a gene; V was cut back by 3 bases and J by 1 base. The CDR3 has 18 amino acids. CDR1 and CDR2 (germline): SGHAT, FQNNGV. DNA for the CDR3: TGTGCCAGCAGCTTTGGACTAGCGGGGGCTATGAACACCGGGGAGCTGTTTTTT. This sequence encodes CASSFGLAGAMNTGELFF.

V is TRBV6-5 and J is TRBJ2-1, with 10 bases matching TRBD2. Germline assignment: CDR1 MNHEY and CDR2 SVGAGI. Losses at the gene ends were 0 bases for V and 9 bases for J; bases not matched to a gene: 5. The CDR3 sequence is 15 residues long. Here the CDR3 reads CASSYSNLAGVEQFF. The CDR3 DNA sequence: TGTGCCAGCAGTTACTCGAACCTAGCGGGAGTTGAGCAGTTCTTC.

The chain links TRBV5-1 to TRBJ1-6; a weak D match, TRBD1 (6 bases). This CDR3 has 14 amino acids. The germline CDR1 and CDR2 sequences are SGHRS and YFSETQ. The V and J ends lost 0 bases and 14 bases respectively, with 15 bases between them. CDR3 sequence: CASSLEGTRATLHF. The CDR3 nucleotides read TGCGCCAGCAGCTTGGAGGGGACACGGGCCACCCTCCACTTT.

This clone was recorded a few times. The chain has TRBV27 and TRBJ2-3; a weak D match, TRBD2 (5 bases). Trimming stripped 3 bases from V and 9 bases from J, with 22 bases between. The germline V gene has CDR1 MNHEY and CDR2 SMNVEV (reference sequence). CDR3 size: 16 residues. CDR3 in DNA: TGTGCCAGCAGTTTTTCCCTAGCCTTACACAGAAGCACGCAGTATTTT. This encodes CASSFSLALHRSTQYF.

This chain joins TRBV10-1 and TRBJ2-7, with D perhaps matching TRBD1 (6 bases). Germline V CDR1 and CDR2: WNHNN, SYGVQD (reference sequence). Trimming shortened V by 10 bases and J by 4 bases, and 14 bases separated the two germline ends. The CDR3 loop spans 12 amino acids. The CDR3, as DNA: TGCGCCAAACAGGGATCCGAATACGAGCAGTACTTC. This translates into CAKQGSEYEQYF.

The chain is built from TRBV4-2 and TRBJ1-1; D uncertain. The germline V gene encodes CDR1 LGHNA and CDR2 YNFKEQ. This CDR3 has 15 amino acids. Trimming cost V 1 base and J 6 bases, with 15 bases left between them. The CDR3 here is CASSQGPEGTPEAFF. CDR3 bases: TGTGCCAGCAGCCAAGGGCCCGAGGGAACCCCTGAAGCTTTCTTT.

J is TRBJ1-2 and V is TRBV2; maybe TRBD1 (5 bases). Germline V lookup: CDR1 SNHLY, CDR2 FYNNEI. Trimming took off 6 bases at V and 3 bases at J, with 14 bases between the two ends. CDR3 size: 14 residues. CDR3 protein: CASSTGAGHYGYTF. The CDR3, as DNA: TGTGCCAGCAGCACCGGGGCCGGTCACTATGGCTACACCTTC.

V is TRBV11-2 and J is TRBJ2-7, with 8 positions matching TRBD2. Per the germline V gene, CDR1 is SGHAT and CDR2 is FQNNGV. This CDR3 has 14 residues. The trim removed 5 bases at V and 4 bases at J, leaving 7 bases unmatched. The CDR3 nucleotides read TGTGCCAGCAGCCGGGGACTAGTTGGGTACGAGCAGTACTTC. This gives the protein CASSRGLVGYEQYF.

V usage is TRBV5-1 and J usage is TRBJ2-7, with a weak D call TRBD2 (6 bases). This CDR3 comprises 15 residues. Deletions cut 0 bases from V and 9 bases from J, with 19 bases between. Germline assignment: CDR1 SGHRS and CDR2 YFSETQ. Here the CDR3 DNA reads TGCGCCAGCAGCTTGGGAGGCGGGACGCTACAGGTGCAGTACTTC. Translation gives CASSLGGGTLQVQYF.

The chain carries TRBV14 and TRBJ1-1; D gene unclear. The V and J ends lost 0 bases and 4 bases respectively, with 12 bases between them. This CDR3 has 15 residues. Germline V gene sequence: CDR1 SGHDN, CDR2 FVKESK. In nucleotides, the CDR3 is TGTGCCAGCAGCCAAGATCCCAGGTGGAGCACTGAAGCTTTCTTT. Its protein product is CASSQDPRWSTEAFF.

This rearrangement joins TRBV9 to TRBJ2-5; 7 bases line up with TRBD2. V lost 2 bases, J lost 1 base, and 5 bases stayed unmatched. CDR3 size: 15 residues. In germline, CDR1 is SGDLS, CDR2 YYNGEE. The CDR3 DNA is TGTGCCAGCAGCGTGGTCGGACTAGTCCAAGAGACCCAGTACTTC. It codes for CASSVVGLVQETQYF.

This clone was seen a single time. The chain carries TRBV29-1 and TRBJ1-1; 7 positions match TRBD1. Germline assignment: CDR1 SQVTM and CDR2 ANQGSEA. J was trimmed by 4 bases and V by 1 base; bases with no gene match: 3. The CDR3 totals 13 residues. The CDR3 reads CSVEAYRGTEAFF. The CDR3 nucleotides are TGCAGCGTTGAAGCCTACAGGGGCACTGAAGCTTTCTTT.

The CDR3 region is CASSQGPDRGLWYTEAFF. In DNA form, the CDR3 reads TGTGCCAGCAGCCAAGGTCCCGACAGGGGGCTTTGGTACACTGAAGCTTTCTTT. The J gene is TRBJ1-1, the V gene TRBV14, with 10 positions matching TRBD1. V dropped 1 base and J dropped 3; count of bases not matched to a gene: 11. The CDR3 covers 18 residues. Germline V gene sequence: CDR1 SGHDN, CDR2 FVKESK.